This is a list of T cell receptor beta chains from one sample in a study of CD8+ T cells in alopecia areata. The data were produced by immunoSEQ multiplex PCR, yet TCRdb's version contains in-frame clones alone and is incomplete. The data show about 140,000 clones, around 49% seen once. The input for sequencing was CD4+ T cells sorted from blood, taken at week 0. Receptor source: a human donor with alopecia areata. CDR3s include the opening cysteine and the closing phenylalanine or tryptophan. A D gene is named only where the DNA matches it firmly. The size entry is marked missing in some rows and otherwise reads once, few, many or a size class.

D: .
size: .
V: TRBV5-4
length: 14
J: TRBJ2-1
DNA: TGTGCCAGCAGCTTCGAAAGGGCCTTCAATGAGCAGTTCTTC
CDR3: CASSFERAFNEQFF

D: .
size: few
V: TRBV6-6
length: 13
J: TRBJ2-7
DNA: TGTGCCAGCACCGCAGGCGTGACCTACGAGCAGTACTTC
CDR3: CASTAGVTYEQYF

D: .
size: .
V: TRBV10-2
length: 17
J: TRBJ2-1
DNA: TGCGCCAGCAGTGAGTCGAGGTGGCAGGGCACGTACAATGAGCAGTTCTTC
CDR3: CASSESRWQGTYNEQFF

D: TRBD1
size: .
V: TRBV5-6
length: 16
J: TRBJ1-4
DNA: TGTGCCAGCAGCCTTCTGATGGGGACAGGGGGTGAAAAACTGTTTTTT
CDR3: CASSLLMGTGGEKLFF

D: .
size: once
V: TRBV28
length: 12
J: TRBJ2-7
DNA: TGTGCCAGCAGTATTCCTCCCTACGAGCAGTACTTC
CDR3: CASSIPPYEQYF

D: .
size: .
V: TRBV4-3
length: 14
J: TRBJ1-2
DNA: TGCGCCAGCAGCCAAGCATTAGAGAACTATGGCTACACCTTC
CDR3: CASSQALENYGYTF

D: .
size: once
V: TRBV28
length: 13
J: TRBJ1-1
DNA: TGTGCCAGCAGTCCGGGACGGTTTCTTGAAGCTTTCTTT
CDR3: CASSPGRFLEAFF

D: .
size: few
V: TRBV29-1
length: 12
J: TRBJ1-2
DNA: TGCAGCGTTGCCGTAGTTGGCTATGGCTACACCTTC
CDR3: CSVAVVGYGYTF

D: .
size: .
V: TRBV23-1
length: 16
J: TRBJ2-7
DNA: TGCGCCAGCAGTCACTCCGCCGGGCGTTACTCCTACGAGCAGTACTTC
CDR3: CASSHSAGRYSYEQYF

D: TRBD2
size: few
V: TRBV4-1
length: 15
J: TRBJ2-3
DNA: TGCGCCAGCAGCCCCTTCGGGGGGGGTCGGGATACGCAGTATTTT
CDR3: CASSPFGGGRDTQYF

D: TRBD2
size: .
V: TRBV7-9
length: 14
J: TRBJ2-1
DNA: TGTGCCAGCAGCTTGCGGACTAGCGATCGTGAGCAGTTCTTC
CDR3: CASSLRTSDREQFF

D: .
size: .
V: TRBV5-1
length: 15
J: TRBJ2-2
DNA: TGCGCCAGCAGCTTGCAGGCGGGCTACACCGGGGAGCTGTTTTTT
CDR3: CASSLQAGYTGELFF

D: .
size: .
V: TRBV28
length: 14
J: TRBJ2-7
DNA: TGTGCCAGCAGTTTACCGGCAACACACTACGAGCAGTACTTC
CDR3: CASSLPATHYEQYF

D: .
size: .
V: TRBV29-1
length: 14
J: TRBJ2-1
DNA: TGCAGCGTTGAACCCCTGAGGGCCTACAATGAGCAGTTCTTC
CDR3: CSVEPLRAYNEQFF

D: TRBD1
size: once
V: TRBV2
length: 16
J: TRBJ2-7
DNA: TGTGCCAGCACTGCGGACAGGGGGTTTTCTGCCTACGAGCAGTACTTC
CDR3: CASTADRGFSAYEQYF

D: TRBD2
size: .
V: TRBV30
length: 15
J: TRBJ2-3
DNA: TGTGCCTGGAGTACTGGCGGGAGGGCCACAGATACGCAGTATTTT
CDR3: CAWSTGGRATDTQYF

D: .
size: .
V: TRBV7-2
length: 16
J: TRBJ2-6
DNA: TGTGCCAGCAGCTTATTCACCCCCTCTGGGGCCAACGTCCTGACTTTC
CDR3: CASSLFTPSGANVLTF

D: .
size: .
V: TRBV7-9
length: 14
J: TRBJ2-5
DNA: TGTGCCAGCAGCTTAACGCCCGCGGGGGAGACCCAGTACTTC
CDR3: CASSLTPAGETQYF

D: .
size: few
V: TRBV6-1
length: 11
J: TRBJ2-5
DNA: TGTGCCAGCAGTGAACAAGAGACCCAGTACTTC
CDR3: CASSEQETQYF

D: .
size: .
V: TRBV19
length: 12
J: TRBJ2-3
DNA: TGTGCCAGTAGTTTACCCTCAGGCACGCAGTATTTT
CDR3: CASSLPSGTQYF

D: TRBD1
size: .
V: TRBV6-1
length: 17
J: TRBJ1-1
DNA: TGTGCCAGCAGTGGGAAGGGCACAGGGGCGATGAACACTGAAGCTTTCTTT
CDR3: CASSGKGTGAMNTEAFF

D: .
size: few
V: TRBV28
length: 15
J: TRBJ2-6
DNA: TGTGCCAGCTCAGGGGTGGGTGCTGGGGCCAACGTCCTGACTTTC
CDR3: CASSGVGAGANVLTF

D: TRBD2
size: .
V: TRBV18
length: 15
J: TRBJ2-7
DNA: TGTGCCAGCTCACCACCTAGCGGGAGCACCTACGAGCAGTACTTC
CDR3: CASSPPSGSTYEQYF

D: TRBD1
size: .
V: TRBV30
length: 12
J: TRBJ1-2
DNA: TGTGCCTGGCGGACAGGGAACTATGGCTACACCTTC
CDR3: CAWRTGNYGYTF

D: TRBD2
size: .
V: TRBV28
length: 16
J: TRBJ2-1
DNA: TGTGCCAGCACCTTAATAGCGGGAGGGCGTTTCAATGAGCAGTTCTTC
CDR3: CASTLIAGGRFNEQFF

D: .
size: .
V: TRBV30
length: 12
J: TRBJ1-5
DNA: TGTGCCTGGAGTGTAGCCAATCAGCCCCAGCATTTT
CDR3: CAWSVANQPQHF

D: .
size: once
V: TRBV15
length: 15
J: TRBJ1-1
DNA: TGTGCCACCAGCAGAGATATCGGCCTTTCCACTGAAGCTTTCTTT
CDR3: CATSRDIGLSTEAFF

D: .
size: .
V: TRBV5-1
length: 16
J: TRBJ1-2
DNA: TGCGCCAGCAGCTTGAACTCCCCGGGGAAGATCTATGGCTACACCTTC
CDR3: CASSLNSPGKIYGYTF

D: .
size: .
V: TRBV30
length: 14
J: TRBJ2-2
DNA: TGTGCCTGGAGTGTAGGTTCGAACACCGGGGAGCTGTTTTTT
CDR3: CAWSVGSNTGELFF

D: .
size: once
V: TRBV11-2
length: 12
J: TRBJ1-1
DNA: TGTGCCAGCAGCATCGACACCTTTGAAGCTTTCTTT
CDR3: CASSIDTFEAFF

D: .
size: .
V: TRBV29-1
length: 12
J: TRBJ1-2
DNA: TGCAGCGTCGGAGACAGTAACTATGGCTACACCTTC
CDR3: CSVGDSNYGYTF

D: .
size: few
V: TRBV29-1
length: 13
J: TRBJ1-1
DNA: TGCAGCGTTGGCGTTGTCCGGGCCACTGAAGCTTTCTTT
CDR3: CSVGVVRATEAFF

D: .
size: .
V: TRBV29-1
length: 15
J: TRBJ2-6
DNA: TGCAGCGTTGAAGCAAGGGGCTCTGGGGCCAACGTCCTGACTTTC
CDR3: CSVEARGSGANVLTF

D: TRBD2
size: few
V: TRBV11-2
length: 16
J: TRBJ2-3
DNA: TGTGCCAGCAGCTTAGAAGGTGCGGGAGGCACAGATACGCAGTATTTT
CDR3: CASSLEGAGGTDTQYF

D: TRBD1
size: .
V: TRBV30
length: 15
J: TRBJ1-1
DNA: TGTGCCTGGAGTCCGATTTCAGGGGGCATCACTGAAGCTTTCTTT
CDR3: CAWSPISGGITEAFF

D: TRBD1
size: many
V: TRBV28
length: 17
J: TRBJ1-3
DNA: TGTGCCAGCAGTTTAGTGGCAGGGGGACGATTTGGAAACACCATATATTTT
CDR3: CASSLVAGGRFGNTIYF

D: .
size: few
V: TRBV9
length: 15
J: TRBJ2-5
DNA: TGTGCCAGCAGCCTCCTGGGGCAGGCCTCAGAGACCCAGTACTTC
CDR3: CASSLLGQASETQYF

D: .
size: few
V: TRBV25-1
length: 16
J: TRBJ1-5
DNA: TGTGCCGAACTCGCACGGCGAGACAGACCCAATCAGCCCCAGCATTTT
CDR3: CAELARRDRPNQPQHF

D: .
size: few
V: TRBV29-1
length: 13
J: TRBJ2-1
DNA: TGCAGCGTAGGGCAGGGTCGATCCAATGAGCAGTTCTTC
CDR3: CSVGQGRSNEQFF

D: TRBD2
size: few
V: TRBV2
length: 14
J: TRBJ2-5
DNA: TGTGCCAGCAGGGAAGGGGAGGGTCAAGAGACCCAGTACTTC
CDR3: CASREGEGQETQYF

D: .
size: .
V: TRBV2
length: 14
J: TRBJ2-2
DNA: TGTGCCAGCAGACCGGGAGCGAACACCGGGGAGCTGTTTTTT
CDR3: CASRPGANTGELFF

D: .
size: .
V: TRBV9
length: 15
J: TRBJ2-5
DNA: TGTGCCAGCAGCGTAGGTGGTAGGGGTCAGGAGACCCAGTACTTC
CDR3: CASSVGGRGQETQYF

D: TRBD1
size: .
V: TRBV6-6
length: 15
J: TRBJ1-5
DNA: TGTGCCAGCAGGAACCGGGACAGTAACAATCAGCCCCAGCATTTT
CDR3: CASRNRDSNNQPQHF

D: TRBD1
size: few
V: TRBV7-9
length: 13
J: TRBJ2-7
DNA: TGTGCCAGAACCGGGACAGCGTCGTCCGAGCAGTACTTC
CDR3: CARTGTASSEQYF

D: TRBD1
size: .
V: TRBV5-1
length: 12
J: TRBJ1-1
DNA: TGCGCCAGCAGCTTAGGTCAGGGGGGAGCTTTCTTT
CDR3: CASSLGQGGAFF

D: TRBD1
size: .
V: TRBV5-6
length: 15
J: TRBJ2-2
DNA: TGTGCCAGCAGCCCTGGACAGGATAACACCGGGGAGCTGTTTTTT
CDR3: CASSPGQDNTGELFF

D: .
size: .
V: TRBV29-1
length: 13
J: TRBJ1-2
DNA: TGCAGCGTGAAGGGTATTCTAACCTATGGCTACACCTTC
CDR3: CSVKGILTYGYTF

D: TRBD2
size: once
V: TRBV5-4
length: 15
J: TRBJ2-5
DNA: TGTGCCAGCAGTCGGACTAGCGGATTACAAGAGACCCAGTACTTC
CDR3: CASSRTSGLQETQYF

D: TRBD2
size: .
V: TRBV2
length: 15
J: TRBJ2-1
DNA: TGTGCCAGCGACGGGTTGCGAGCGGGAGTAAGCTGGCAGTTCTTC
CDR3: CASDGLRAGVSWQFF

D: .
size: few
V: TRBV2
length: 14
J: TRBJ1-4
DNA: TGTGCCAGCAGTGTGACCACGGGCATGGAAAAACTGTTTTTT
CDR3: CASSVTTGMEKLFF

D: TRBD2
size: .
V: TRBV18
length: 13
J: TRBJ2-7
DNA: TGTGCCAGCTCATCGGACATTAGCGGGGAGCAGTACTTC
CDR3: CASSSDISGEQYF

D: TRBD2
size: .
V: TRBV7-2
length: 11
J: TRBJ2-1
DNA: TGTGCCAGCGGGAGGGCCGGCTCGCAGTTCTTC
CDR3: CASGRAGSQFF

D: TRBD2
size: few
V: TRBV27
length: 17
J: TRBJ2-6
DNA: TGTGCCAGCAGCCGTACTAGCGGGAGCTCTGGGGCCAACGTCCTGACTTTC
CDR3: CASSRTSGSSGANVLTF

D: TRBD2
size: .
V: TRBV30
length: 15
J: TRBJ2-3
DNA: TGTGCCTGGAGTCGGGGAGGGGTCAGCACAGATACGCAGTATTTT
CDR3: CAWSRGGVSTDTQYF

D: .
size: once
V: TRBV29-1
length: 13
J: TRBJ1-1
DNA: TGCAGCGCTGCCCCATATCCGAACACTGAAGCTTTCTTT
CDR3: CSAAPYPNTEAFF

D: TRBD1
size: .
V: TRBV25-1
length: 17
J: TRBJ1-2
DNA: TGTGCCAGCAGTGAATCAGGGGCAGGGGGCTTCATTCGTGGCTACACCTTC
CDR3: CASSESGAGGFIRGYTF